These 18 T cell receptor beta chains were sequenced from one sample in a study of T cell responses to AZD1222 COVID-19 vaccine. Repertoires were generated with immunoSEQ multiplex PCR, while TCRdb's copy carries only in-frame clones and drops some. The data contain approximately 84,000 clones, roughly four fifths of them singletons. Sequencing used peripheral blood, obtained 28 days after the second AZD1222 dose. These receptors were collected from an adult who received the AZD1222 COVID-19 vaccine.

This chain links TRBV7-8 with TRBJ2-7; the match to TRBD1 covers 10 bases. V was pared by 5 bases and J by 6 bases, with 4 bases of the junction left unmatched. This CDR3 region has 13 residues. From germline, CDR1 is SGHVS and CDR2 FQNEAQ. In DNA form, the CDR3 reads TGTGCCAGCAGCCGGGACAGGGGAGGCGAGCAGTACTTC. This sequence encodes CASSRDRGGEQYF.

V and J are TRBV18 and TRBJ1-1; D ambiguous. V lost 2 bases and J lost 7, with 11 bases in between. CDR1 is KGHSH, CDR2 LQKENI, per germline. The CDR3 length is 13 residues. As DNA, the CDR3 is TGTGCCAGCTCACCAGTCCTGGGGATTGAAGCTTTCTTT. It translates to CASSPVLGIEAFF. The full variable domain, completed using reference TRBV18 and TRBJ1-1, is NAGVMQNPRHLVRRRGQEARLRCSPMKGHSHVYWYRQLPEEGLKFMVYLQKENIIDESGMPKERFSAEFPKEGPSILRIQQVVRGDSAAYFCASSPVLGIEAFFGQGTRLTVV.

The chain uses TRBV19 and TRBJ2-5; TRBD2 matches 12 bases. CDR3 size: 20 residues. Germline loops: CDR1 LNHDA, CDR2 SQIVND (reference sequence). J gave up 1 base and V 4 bases, and 16 bases lay outside the gene matches. The CDR3 sequence: CASSTLPGLAGQITQETQYF. In nucleotides, the CDR3 is TGTGCCAGTAGTACACTCCCGGGACTAGCGGGCCAAATTACCCAAGAGACCCAGTACTTC.

The DNA of the CDR3 is TGCGCCAGCAGCCTCGACGGGATGGGCACAGATACGCAGTATTTT. Translation: CASSLDGMGTDTQYF. The gene calls are TRBV5-1 and TRBJ2-3; D perhaps matches TRBD2 (5 bases). This CDR3 spans 15 amino acids. Germline lookup yields CDR1 SGHRS and CDR2 YFSETQ. V was cut by 4 bases and J by 1 base, with 13 bases left in between.

This clone has more than one count but fewer than ten. The chain carries TRBV2 and TRBJ2-1; a weak D match, TRBD2 (7 bases). Germline-derived CDR1 and CDR2 are SNHLY and FYNNEI. The V end was cut by 2 bases, the J end by 10 bases, with 18 bases between. CDR3 size: 15 residues. CDR3 amino acids: CASSEYGGAQGEQFF. The CDR3 region has the DNA TGTGCCAGCAGTGAATATGGGGGGGCGCAAGGAGAGCAGTTCTTC.

The rearrangement joins TRBV7-8 to TRBJ2-1; TRBD2 aligns across 10 bases. Germline-derived CDR1 and CDR2 are SGHVS and FQNEAQ. The CDR3 consists of 15 residues. Trimming took 1 base from V and 7 from J; bases not matched to a gene: 4. The chain's CDR3 is CASSLVLAGRNEQFF. The DNA for the CDR3 is TGTGCCAGCAGCTTAGTACTAGCGGGGCGGAATGAGCAGTTCTTC.

The count of this clone is one. V and J are TRBV19 and TRBJ1-1, with TRBD1 identical over 7 bases. There are 12 residues in the CDR3. V lost 4 bases and J lost 11; bases outside the gene matches: 7. From germline, CDR1 is LNHDA and CDR2 SQIVND (reference sequence). CDR3 nucleotide sequence: TGTGCCAGTAGTACCCGACAGGGAGAGGCTTTCTTT. This codes for CASSTRQGEAFF.

The rearrangement links TRBV5-5 to TRBJ1-2; 7 nucleotides agree with TRBD1. Unmatched junction bases numbered 5, after V lost 4 bases and J lost 8 bases. Germline V CDR1 and CDR2: SGHKS, YYEKEE (reference sequence). CDR3 size: 12 residues. The CDR3 reads CASSLRGEGYTF. The CDR3 nucleotides read TGTGCCAGCAGCCTCAGGGGGGAAGGCTACACCTTC.

The chain is built from TRBV5-6 and TRBJ1-1, with D unresolved. V lost 3 bases, J lost 11 bases, and 20 bases lay in between. CDR3 length equals 14 residues. Per the germline V gene, CDR1 is SGHDT and CDR2 is YYEEEE. Here the CDR3 reads CASSWGRAATLAFF. CDR3 DNA: TGTGCCAGCAGCTGGGGTAGGGCAGCGACTCTTGCTTTCTTT.

This chain connects TRBV10-3 to TRBJ1-1; D is undetermined. The germline CDR1 and CDR2 sequences are ENHRY and SYGVKD. There are 13 residues in the CDR3. Trimming stripped 11 bases from V and 4 bases from J, with 17 bases between. The DNA of the CDR3 is TGTGCCGCCATGGACGGGGAGGGCACTGAAGCTTTCTTT. Translation gives CAAMDGEGTEAFF.

The chain joins TRBV9 to TRBJ1-6, with D possibly matching TRBD1 (6 bases). CDR3 length equals 18 residues. Germline loops: CDR1 SGDLS, CDR2 YYNGEE. Trimming took 3 bases from V and 5 from J, leaving 21 bases between them. CDR3 in amino acids: CASSARAQQGADNSPLHF. CDR3 nucleotides: TGTGCCAGCAGCGCCCGGGCCCAACAGGGTGCAGATAATTCACCCCTCCACTTT. Full variable domain (outside the CDR3, taken from reference TRBV9 and TRBJ1-6): DSGVTQTPKHLITATGQRVTLRCSPRSGDLSVYWYQQSLDQGLQFLIQYYNGEERAKGNILERFSAQQFPDLHSELNLSSLELGDSALYFCASSARAQQGADNSPLHFGNGTRLTVT.

The CDR3 region has the DNA TGTGCCAGCAGCTTTGGCGGGAGCAACACCGGGGAGCTGTTTTTT. This encodes CASSFGGSNTGELFF. The rearrangement joins TRBV7-2 to TRBJ2-2; 7 bases map to TRBD2. The CDR3 loop spans 15 amino acids. Germline loops: CDR1 SGHTA, CDR2 FQGNSA. J gave up 2 bases and V 3 bases, and 3 bases lay outside the gene matches.

This rearrangement joins TRBV28 to TRBJ1-1; maybe TRBD1 (5 bases). Trimming stripped 5 bases from V and 3 bases from J, with 19 bases between. This CDR3 has 16 amino acids. Germline assignment: CDR1 MDHEN and CDR2 SYDVKM. CDR3: CASSTESRVSDTEAFF. The CDR3 DNA sequence: TGTGCCAGCAGTACCGAATCCAGGGTGTCAGACACTGAAGCTTTCTTT.

CDR3 region: CASSQGRRTRNQPQHF. Written as DNA, the CDR3 is TGTGCCAGCAGCCAGGGACGCAGGACCCGCAATCAGCCCCAGCATTTT. This chain connects TRBV28 to TRBJ1-5, with D perhaps matching TRBD1 (5 bases). CDR1 and CDR2 from the germline V gene are MDHEN and SYDVKM. CDR3 size: 16 residues. V dropped 6 bases and J dropped 2 bases, with 17 bases sitting between them. Full variable domain (missing parts from reference TRBV28 and TRBJ1-5): DVKVTQSSRYLVKRTGEKVFLECVQDMDHENMFWYRQDPGLGLRLIYFSYDVKMKEKGDIPEGYSVSREKKERFSLILESASTNQTSMYLCASSQGRRTRNQPQHFGDGTRLSIL.

This chain uses TRBV11-3 with TRBJ2-3; possibly TRBD2 for D (6 bases). The V and J ends lost 3 bases and 2 bases respectively, with 12 bases between them. The CDR3 is 15 residues long. Germline loops: CDR1 SGHNT, CDR2 YENEEA. The CDR3 is CASSFFSGPTDTQYF. CDR3 sequence (DNA): TGTGCCAGCAGCTTTTTTAGCGGACCCACAGATACGCAGTATTTT.

The chain carries TRBV28 and TRBJ1-1; unclear D gene. Germline CDR1 MDHEN, CDR2 SYDVKM. CDR3 size: 14 residues. Trimming took 2 bases from V and 4 from J, leaving 11 bases between them. CDR3 nucleotide sequence: TGTGCCAGCAGTTTACCGTCCCTGGTCACTGAAGCTTTCTTT. The encoded protein is CASSLPSLVTEAFF. Variable domain in full (rest from reference TRBV28 and TRBJ1-1): DVKVTQSSRYLVKRTGEKVFLECVQDMDHENMFWYRQDPGLGLRLIYFSYDVKMKEKGDIPEGYSVSREKKERFSLILESASTNQTSMYLCASSLPSLVTEAFFGQGTRLTVV.

V and J are TRBV5-1 and TRBJ2-2; weak D call: TRBD2 (5 bases). V lost 4 bases and J lost 7, with 17 bases in between. Per the germline V gene, CDR1 is SGHRS and CDR2 is YFSETQ. The CDR3 covers 15 residues. The CDR3 region has the DNA TGCGCCAGCAGCCCGGGGTCGTGGGCCAGCGGGGAGCTGTTTTTT. It encodes CASSPGSWASGELFF.

The chain is built from TRBV5-1 and TRBJ2-7; 10 bases match TRBD1. The germline V gene encodes CDR1 SGHRS and CDR2 YFSETQ. The CDR3 has 15 amino acids. V gave up 4 bases and J gave up 4 bases; unmatched junction bases: 8. CDR3: CASSGRQGAQYEQYF. In nucleotides, the CDR3 is TGCGCCAGCAGCGGACGACAGGGGGCCCAGTACGAGCAGTACTTC.